Each of the 31 T cell receptor beta chains below was sequenced from the same sample in a study of T-cell memory formation after mild COVID-19. TCRdb independently ran MiXCR on the 5' RACE reads; one entry per CDR3 protein. The repertoire includes some 57,000 distinct CDR3 sequences, more than 10% of them detected once, and under 30% sits in the top ten. The source material was PBMCs or a T cell subset sorted from them (not recorded which). These receptors originate from a man aged 18 to 29 who had mild COVID-19 (a few samples of this study predate the infection). Cell type and time point are not known.

The chain couples TRBV2 to TRBJ2-7, with 7 positions matching TRBD1. Germline V lookup: CDR1 SNHLY, CDR2 FYNNEI. Trimming cost V 5 bases and J 3 bases; bases outside gene matches: 10. The CDR3 sequence is 15 residues long. CDR3 loop: CASSPDRANNYEQYF. The CDR3 region has the DNA TGTGCCAGCAGTCCTGACAGGGCCAATAACTACGAGCAGTACTTC.

The table lists this clonotype with a few counts. The V call is TRBV5-6, the J call TRBJ1-1, with a possible D match to TRBD1 (5 bases). Germline lookup yields CDR1 SGHDT and CDR2 YYEEEE. The CDR3 contains 13 residues. The germline V and J ends were trimmed by 2 bases and 1 base, with 6 bases remaining between them. The CDR3 DNA sequence: TGTGCCAGCAGCTTTCAGGGGAACACTGAAGCTTTCTTT. Translation: CASSFQGNTEAFF. The complete variable domain, with remaining parts taken from reference TRBV5-6 and TRBJ1-1, reads DAGVTQSPTHLIKTRGQQVTLRCSPKSGHDTVSWYQQALGQGPQFIFQYYEEEERQRGNFPDRFSGHQFPNYSSELNVNALLLGDSALYLCASSFQGNTEAFFGQGTRLTVV.

In its sample, this clonotype was seen a few times. The V gene is TRBV7-9, the J gene TRBJ1-6, with TRBD1 as a possible D gene (5 bases). The germline V and J ends were trimmed by 5 bases and 8 bases, with 13 bases remaining between them. This CDR3 comprises 14 residues. Germline CDR1 and CDR2: SEHNR and FQNEAQ (reference sequence). The CDR3 loop reads CASSPGLEDSPLHF. CDR3 DNA: TGTGCCAGCAGCCCGGGGCTCGAGGATTCACCCCTCCACTTT.

Many counts were recorded for this clonotype. This rearrangement joins TRBV6-2 or TRBV6-3 to TRBJ2-4; D gene uncertain. The length of the CDR3 is 15 residues. Germline-derived CDR1 and CDR2 are MNHEY and SVGEGT. Trimming removed 0 bases from V and 2 bases from J, with 8 bases in between. The CDR3 DNA follows: TGTGCCAGCAGTTACTCGAATTGGTCCAAAAACATTCAGTACTTC. It yields the protein CASSYSNWSKNIQYF.

This clonotype was seen only once. V gene TRBV25-1 combines with J gene TRBJ2-1; a weak D match, TRBD1 (6 bases). The CDR3 is 15 residues long. Between the trimmed V and J ends, which lost 5 bases and 9 bases, there was a span of 20 bases. Germline V lookup: CDR1 MGHDK, CDR2 SYGVNS. DNA for the CDR3: TGTGCCAGCAGTAAAAATTGGGACCGAGGGGGTGAGCAGTTCTTC. This gives the protein CASSKNWDRGGEQFF.

The sample holds many counts of this clonotype. The chain has TRBV5-1 and TRBJ2-7; D not certain. Trimming took 0 bases from V and 1 from J, leaving 8 bases between them. Germline CDR1 and CDR2: SGHRS and YFSETQ. The CDR3 is 14 residues long. The chain's CDR3 is CASSLDSDSYEQYF. In DNA form, the CDR3 reads TGCGCCAGCAGCTTGGACAGCGATTCCTACGAGCAGTACTTC.

This clonotype was seen ten or more times. The rearrangement links TRBV7-6 to TRBJ2-5, with 8 bases lining up with TRBD1. CDR1 and CDR2 (germline): SGHVS, FNYEAQ. Germline trimming cut 5 bases from V and 4 bases from J; bases unmatched to any gene: 6. This CDR3 contains 14 residues. The CDR3 reads CASSTRTGTETQYF. In DNA, the CDR3 is TGTGCCAGCAGCACCCGGACAGGGACAGAGACCCAGTACTTC.

The rearrangement joins TRBV20-1 to TRBJ2-1; D gene uncertain. Germline V gene lookup returns CDR1 DFQATT and CDR2 SNEGSKA (reference sequence). The CDR3 has 13 amino acids. Trimming took 1 base from V and 9 from J, leaving 13 bases between them. CDR3 DNA: TGCAGTGCTAGAGCTCCCTTAGGGCTTGAGCAGTTCTTC. Protein: CSARAPLGLEQFF.

Concerning this clonotype itself: It may be a read error: a sequence one base away is much more abundant. The genes are TRBV7-6 and TRBJ2-1; D not certain. This CDR3 is 15 amino acids long. Per the germline V gene, CDR1 is SGHVS and CDR2 is FNYEAQ. In DNA form, the CDR3 reads TGTGCCAGCAGCTTAGCCCCTACCTCGGGCAATGAGCAGTTATTC. Protein: CASSLAPTSGNEQLF.

This clonotype has more than one count but fewer than ten. The V call is TRBV7-2, the J call TRBJ2-5; D not certain. The germline gives CDR1 SGHTA, CDR2 FQGNSA. This CDR3 contains 16 residues. The V end was cut by 5 bases, the J end by 0 bases, with 16 bases between. The CDR3 is CASSPYKTNYQETQYF. The DNA of the CDR3 is TGTGCCAGCAGCCCGTACAAGACAAACTACCAAGAGACCCAGTACTTC.

Many counts were recorded for this clonotype. The DNA for the CDR3 is TGCGCCAGCAGCTCGCAGGGTGGTTCCAATGAGCAGTTCTTC. Its translation: CASSSQGGSNEQFF. The chain couples TRBV5-1 to TRBJ2-1; D might be TRBD1 (5 bases). This CDR3 has 14 residues. Germline V CDR1 and CDR2: SGHRS, YFSETQ. The germline V and J ends were trimmed by 3 bases and 6 bases, with 13 bases remaining between them.

This clonotype has more than one count but fewer than ten. The gene calls are TRBV24-1 and TRBJ2-7; D remains ambiguous. This CDR3 comprises 10 residues. Between the trimmed V and J ends, which lost 7 bases and 3 bases, there was a span of 3 bases. Germline CDR1 and CDR2: KGHDR and SFDVKD. This CDR3 reads CATRDYEQYV. As DNA, the CDR3 is TGTGCCACCAGGGACTACGAGCAGTACGTC.

The chain couples TRBV20-1 to TRBJ2-1; 9 nucleotides match TRBD2. The CDR3 loop spans 15 amino acids. V lost 5 bases, J lost 5 bases, and 10 bases stayed unmatched. In germline, CDR1 is DFQATT, CDR2 SNEGSKA (reference sequence). CDR3 region: CSADDPGLADNEQFF. CDR3 DNA: TGCAGTGCTGATGATCCGGGACTAGCAGACAATGAGCAGTTCTTC.

This clonotype was observed a few times. The chain combines TRBV3-1 with TRBJ2-7; D is ambiguous. The CDR3 sequence is 11 residues long. Trimming took 10 bases from V and 1 from J, leaving 8 bases between them. From germline, CDR1 is LGHDT and CDR2 YNNKEL (reference sequence). The CDR3 sequence is CATQQSYEQYF. The CDR3 nucleotides read TGTGCCACCCAACAGTCCTACGAGCAGTACTTC.

In this sample, this clonotype turned up a few times. The chain couples TRBV7-2 to TRBJ2-3; 8 bases align to TRBD1. CDR1 is SGHTA and CDR2 is FQGNSA in the germline V gene. The V and J ends lost 7 bases and 3 bases, in that order; junction bases with no gene match: 6. This CDR3 region has 14 residues. CDR3 in amino acids: CASTNRQGTDTQYF. The CDR3 region has the DNA TGTGCCAGCACCAACCGACAGGGGACAGATACGCAGTATTTT. Using reference TRBV7-2 and TRBJ2-3 for the parts outside the CDR3, the full variable domain is GAGVSQSPSNKVTEKGKDVELRCDPISGHTALYWYRQSLGQGLEFLIYFQGNSAPDKSGLPSDRFSAERTGGSVSTLTIQRTQQEDSAVYLCASTNRQGTDTQYFGPGTRLTVL.

The V and J genes are TRBV11-1 and TRBJ2-7; D perhaps matches TRBD1 (7 bases). Germline assignment: CDR1 SGHAT and CDR2 FQDESV (reference sequence). Trimming shortened V by 5 bases and J by 4 bases, and 18 bases separated the two germline ends. The CDR3 consists of 15 residues. In nucleotides, the CDR3 is TGTGCCAGCAGCCTCTACTCAGGGGGGAAGTACGAGCAGTACTTC. Residues: CASSLYSGGKYEQYF.

This sequence joins TRBV4-2 and TRBJ2-7; 9 bases agree with TRBD2. This CDR3 comprises 16 residues. Germline CDR1 reads LGHNA; CDR2 reads YNFKEQ. V lost 1 base to trimming and J lost 3 bases; unmatched junction nucleotides: 7. The CDR3 nucleotides read TGTGCCAGCAGCCAAGTGAGCGGGGGGTTCAACTACGAGCAGTACTTC. Its protein product is CASSQVSGGFNYEQYF.

This clonotype has just a few counts. The rearrangement joins TRBV6-2 or TRBV6-3 to TRBJ2-1; TRBD2 agrees at 14 bases. The CDR3 consists of 15 residues. Trimming took 8 bases from V and 8 from J; bases not matched to a gene: 8. Germline assignment: CDR1 MNHEY and CDR2 SVGEGT. The DNA of the CDR3 is TGTGCCAGCCAGAGACTAGCGGGGGGGCCGGATGAGCAGTTCTTC. This encodes CASQRLAGGPDEQFF.

This clonotype was picked up a small number of times. J is TRBJ1-2 and V is TRBV6-5; the D gene is possibly TRBD1 (6 bases). The V end lost 6 bases, the J end lost 4 bases, and 15 bases lay between the germline ends. The CDR3 has 14 residues. CDR1 is MNHEY and CDR2 is SVGAGI in the germline V gene. CDR3 nucleotides: TGTGCCAGCAGCATCAGGGGCCCCCGCTATGGCTACACCTTC. The encoded protein is CASSIRGPRYGYTF.

This clonotype has a handful of counts. This chain joins TRBV27 and TRBJ2-7; a weak D match, TRBD2 (5 bases). The V and J ends lost 0 bases and 5 bases respectively, with 8 bases between them. CDR1 and CDR2 (germline): MNHEY, SMNVEV (reference sequence). The CDR3 sequence is 13 residues long. The CDR3 DNA is TGTGCCAGCAGTTTATCGAGGGTGGACGAGCAGTACGTC. It codes for CASSLSRVDEQYV.

This rearrangement joins TRBV3-1 to TRBJ1-5; the D gene is possibly TRBD1 (6 bases). The CDR3 extends over 15 amino acids. Germline lookup yields CDR1 LGHDT and CDR2 YNNKEL (reference sequence). V was clipped by 3 bases and J by 2 bases, with 11 bases between them. CDR3 amino acids: CASSQTEGGNQPQHF. CDR3 bases: TGTGCCAGCAGCCAGACGGAGGGGGGCAATCAGCCCCAGCATTTT.

The V gene is TRBV18, the J gene TRBJ2-2; D gene ambiguous. CDR1 and CDR2 (germline): KGHSH, LQKENI. The CDR3 sequence is 13 residues long. Trimming removed 8 bases at V and 1 base at J, with 8 bases between. The CDR3 DNA reads as TGTGCCAGCGCCGGACGGAACACCGGGGAGCTGTTTTTT. Its protein is CASAGRNTGELFF.

This clonotype was seen a few times. The rearrangement joins TRBV6-5 to TRBJ2-1, with D hard to call. Germline values: CDR1 MNHEY, CDR2 SVGAGI. The CDR3 has 13 amino acids. V was clipped by 2 bases and J by 6 bases, with 8 bases between them. In DNA form, the CDR3 reads TGTGCCAGCAGTTACGGGCTAGTCAATGAGCAGTTCTTC. It encodes CASSYGLVNEQFF.

This clonotype was seen once. V and J are TRBV6-5 and TRBJ1-1; D gene unclear. Trimming stripped 3 bases from V and 4 bases from J, with 12 bases between. The V gene's germline CDR1 is MNHEY and CDR2 SVGAGI. The CDR3 totals 14 residues. As DNA, the CDR3 is TGTGCCAGCAGTTATTCGGGAAGAGGCACTGAAGCTTTCTTT. It yields the protein CASSYSGRGTEAFF.

This clonotype was counted between two and nine times. The rearrangement links TRBV3-2 to TRBJ2-7; no check of the table's D call, TRBD1, against the DNA was made. TRBV3-2 is a documented pseudogene. The CDR3 sequence is 18 residues long. The CDR3 DNA is TGTGCCAGCAGCCATGACGACAGGCGAGAAGGGTTACACTACGAGCAGTACGTC. Translating it yields CASSHDDRREGLHYEQYV.

This clonotype was seen only a few times. V usage is TRBV27 and J usage is TRBJ1-1, with 7 bases matching TRBD1. Germline V lookup: CDR1 MNHEY, CDR2 SMNVEV (reference sequence). J was trimmed by 5 bases and V by 3 bases; bases with no gene match: 12. The CDR3 length is 16 residues. The CDR3 nucleotides read TGTGCCAGCAGTTTCTACAGGGGCCCACCCAGGACTGAAGCTTTCTTT. This encodes CASSFYRGPPRTEAFF.

The chain links TRBV10-2 to TRBJ1-5; D possibly corresponds to TRBD1 (5 bases). Between the trimmed V and J ends, which lost 7 bases and 4 bases, there was a span of 20 bases. The CDR3 is made up of 16 amino acids. Germline V gives CDR1 WSHSY, CDR2 SAAADI. The DNA for the CDR3 is TGCGCCAGCACCGAGGGTATGGGGCCGGGGAATCAGCCCCAGCATTTT. Translation gives CASTEGMGPGNQPQHF.

This clonotype was seen a handful of times. This rearrangement joins TRBV28 to TRBJ2-3; no definite D call. The CDR3 consists of 14 residues. Between the trimmed V and J ends, which lost 4 bases and 2 bases, there was a span of 10 bases. CDR1 and CDR2 from the germline V gene are MDHEN and SYDVKM. The CDR3 loop is CASSYPPLTDTQYF. CDR3 nucleotides: TGTGCCAGCAGTTACCCTCCCCTCACAGATACGCAGTATTTT.

This clonotype was counted at least ten times. The chain joins TRBV5-4 to TRBJ2-7; D is perhaps TRBD1 (6 bases). Germline CDR1 SGHNT, CDR2 YYREEE (reference sequence). This CDR3 is 15 amino acids long. Trimming pared 4 bases from V and 6 bases from J, leaving 20 bases between. The CDR3: CASSLGATNPGEQYF. The CDR3 DNA reads TGTGCCAGCAGCCTGGGGGCGACGAATCCCGGCGAGCAGTACTTC.

This clonotype was detected ten times or more. The chain combines TRBV4-2 with TRBJ2-2; D uncertain. The V end lost 8 bases, the J end lost 2 bases, and 3 bases lay between the germline ends. The CDR3 has 11 residues. Germline loops: CDR1 LGHNA, CDR2 YNFKEQ. The CDR3: CASRNTGELFF. Here the CDR3 DNA reads TGTGCCAGCCGCAACACCGGGGAGCTGTTTTTT.

The chain has TRBV5-6 and TRBJ1-1, with D uncertain. This CDR3 has 15 residues. The germline V gene encodes CDR1 SGHDT and CDR2 YYEEEE. V was trimmed by 6 bases and J by 0 bases, leaving 15 bases between them. CDR3 coding DNA: TGTGCCAGCACGCCGAACAGTCGTATGAACACTGAAGCTTTCTTT. Translating it yields CASTPNSRMNTEAFF.